The 25 T cell receptor beta chains below all came from one sample that was sequenced in a study. The sorted Tregs were CD4+CD25+CD127-/low cells. In TCRdb, the 5' RACE reads were re-called with MiXCR into one record per CDR3 protein. The sample records around 50,000 distinct CDR3 sequences, 26% being singletons. The sample was tumor-infiltrating Tregs sorted from the breast tumor. The origin of the receptors is a female donor with breast cancer.

This clonotype was observed a handful of times. The chain joins TRBV7-2 to TRBJ2-2; TRBD2 agrees at 10 bases. CDR1 is SGHTA and CDR2 is FQGNSA in the germline V gene. With 7 bases clipped from V and 3 bases from J, the junction kept 5 bases outside the gene matches. CDR3 length equals 15 residues. The CDR3 region has the DNA TGTGCCAGCAAACCTAGCGGGGGTCACACCGGGGAGCTGTTTTTT. Encoded protein: CASKPSGGHTGELFF.

The CDR3, as DNA: TGCAGTGCTACCGACAGGACCTACGAGCAGTACTTC. This sequence encodes CSATDRTYEQYF. The rearrangement links TRBV20-1 to TRBJ2-7, with D perhaps matching TRBD1 (6 bases). This CDR3 region has 12 residues. V gave up 4 bases and J gave up 2 bases, with 9 bases separating them. Per the germline V gene, CDR1 is DFQATT and CDR2 is SNEGSKA (reference sequence).

This clonotype was observed a single time. As the CDR3 is not closed by the conserved phenylalanine or tryptophan, this likely results from a read error. The chain recombines TRBV27 with TRBJ2-1; 9 bases are a match to TRBD1. Germline lookup yields CDR1 MNHEY and CDR2 SMNVEV (reference sequence). This CDR3 comprises 14 residues. Losses at the gene ends were 5 bases for V and 6 bases for J; bases not matched to a gene: 5. Here the CDR3 reads CASSTVDRGNEQFC. DNA for the CDR3: TGTGCCAGCAGTACGGTGGACAGGGGCAATGAGCAGTTCTGC.

This clonotype is labeled medium-sized (0.01 to 0.1%). The rearrangement links TRBV7-8 to TRBJ2-1; tentatively, D is TRBD1 (6 bases). The V end lost 5 bases, the J end lost 6 bases, and 11 bases lay between the germline ends. The CDR3 is 13 residues long. CDR1 is SGHVS, CDR2 FQNEAQ, per germline. This chain's CDR3 is CASSPLGANEQFF. Here the CDR3 DNA reads TGTGCCAGCAGCCCTCTGGGGGCCAATGAGCAGTTCTTC.

The chain recombines TRBV6-2 or TRBV6-3 with TRBJ2-1; 9 bases are shared with TRBD2. Looked up from germline, CDR1 is MNHEY and CDR2 is SVGEGT. V was clipped by 2 bases and J by 7 bases; unmatched bases: 15. The length of the CDR3 is 18 residues. In nucleotides, the CDR3 is TGTGCCAGCAGTTACGGTAGTCTAGCGGGGCTCCGGCGGAATGAGCAGTTCTTC. Translating gives CASSYGSLAGLRRNEQFF.

This clonotype showed up just a few times. The CDR3 region has the DNA TGTGCCAGCAGCCCGTTTTCAGGTTCGGGCGAGCAGTACTTC. It is translated as CASSPFSGSGEQYF. The chain employs TRBV3-1 and TRBJ2-7; D remains unclear. The CDR3 contains 14 residues. Germline CDR1 LGHDT, CDR2 YNNKEL (reference sequence). Trimming removed 4 bases from V and 6 bases from J, with 16 bases in between.

This clonotype came up many times. The CDR3 nucleotides are TGTGCCAGCAGCTTATTTCCCTTTGGCGAGCAGTACTTC. Translating gives CASSLFPFGEQYF. The rearrangement joins TRBV7-2 to TRBJ2-7; D gene ambiguous. The V end lost 2 bases, the J end lost 6 bases, and 11 bases lay between the germline ends. The V gene's germline CDR1 is SGHTA and CDR2 FQGNSA. The CDR3 is made up of 13 amino acids.

This chain links TRBV15 with TRBJ2-3; TRBD2 might be the D (6 bases). V lost 5 bases and J 4 bases, leaving 13 bases between the germline ends. The CDR3 runs to 14 residues. Germline V gene data show CDR1 as LNHNV and CDR2 as YYDKDF (reference sequence). This chain's CDR3 is CATSPRREADTQYF. CDR3 DNA sequence: TGTGCCACCAGCCCCCGGAGGGAGGCAGATACGCAGTATTTT.

The sample holds a few counts of this clonotype. The chain has TRBV20-1 and TRBJ2-3; the match to TRBD1 covers 7 bases. This CDR3 comprises 14 residues. Germline lookup yields CDR1 DFQATT and CDR2 SNEGSKA (reference sequence). V lost 6 bases, J lost 5 bases, and 11 bases stayed unmatched. The CDR3 bases are TGCAGTGCCATACCAGGGGGAGTAGTAGATACGCAGTATTTT. It specifies CSAIPGGVVDTQYF.

As regards this clonotype: This may be a read error, as it is one base from a much larger clone. The missing conserved phenylalanine or tryptophan at the end of this CDR3 makes a read error likely. The chain links TRBV4-1 to TRBJ2-7; the match to TRBD1 covers 8 bases. V shed 0 bases and J 2 bases; nucleotides not matched to a gene: 9. The germline gives CDR1 MGHRA, CDR2 YSYEKL. The CDR3 has 17 amino acids. DNA for the CDR3: TGCGCCAGCAGCCAAGATACGTGGACAGGGAGGCCCTACGAGCAGTACTCC. As protein: CASSQDTWTGRPYEQYS.

Only a few counts were recorded for this clonotype. This chain connects TRBV6-1 to TRBJ2-7; 9 bases agree with TRBD2. The CDR3 extends over 15 amino acids. V lost 6 bases to trimming and J lost 1 base; unmatched junction nucleotides: 7. The germline V gene has CDR1 MNHNS and CDR2 SASEGT. CDR3 sequence: CASRGGLAKSYEQYF. DNA for the CDR3: TGTGCCAGCAGGGGTGGACTAGCGAAATCCTACGAGCAGTACTTC.

This clonotype was observed at least ten times. The rearrangement links TRBV24-1 to TRBJ2-7, with unresolved D. Per germline, CDR1 KGHDR and CDR2 SFDVKD. This CDR3 is built from 13 residues. Trimming removed 1 base at V and 6 bases at J, with 9 bases between. Here the CDR3 reads CATSDFSGFEQYF. In nucleotides, the CDR3 is TGTGCCACCAGTGATTTCTCGGGTTTCGAGCAGTACTTC.

This clonotype was observed a handful of times. The rearrangement joins TRBV9 to TRBJ1-3, with D possibly matching TRBD1 (5 bases). This CDR3 has 12 amino acids. Germline V CDR1 and CDR2: SGDLS, YYNGEE. With 8 bases removed from V and 4 bases from J, the gap between germline ends came to 10 bases. In DNA, the CDR3 is TGTGCCAGTCGGGGGGACGGAAACACCATATATTTT. It codes for CASRGDGNTIYF. The variable domain in full, completed from reference TRBV9 and TRBJ1-3, reads DSGVTQTPKHLITATGQRVTLRCSPRSGDLSVYWYQQSLDQGLQFLIQYYNGEERAKGNILERFSAQQFPDLHSELNLSSLELGDSALYFCASRGDGNTIYFGEGSWLTVV.

This clonotype was recorded a few times. The chain carries TRBV4-1 and TRBJ1-6; D is undetermined. V was pared by 0 bases and J by 6 bases, with 12 bases between. Germline V gives CDR1 MGHRA, CDR2 YSYEKL. This CDR3 has 16 residues. CDR3 DNA: TGCGCCAGCAGCCAAGATCCCAAACGGACTAATTCACCCCTCCACTTT. This codes for CASSQDPKRTNSPLHF.

This clonotype showed up just a few times. The chain joins TRBV6-1 to TRBJ2-4, with 12 bases identical to TRBD2. With 4 bases clipped from V and 8 bases from J, the junction kept 3 bases outside the gene matches. There are 14 residues in the CDR3. The germline V gene has CDR1 MNHNS and CDR2 SASEGT. The chain's CDR3 is CASSGLAGDDIQYF. The CDR3 DNA follows: TGTGCCAGCAGTGGACTAGCGGGAGATGACATTCAGTACTTC.

This clonotype has a count of ten or more. The rearrangement uses TRBV4-3 and TRBJ2-7, with D perhaps given as TRBD1 or TRBD2 (6 bases each). Germline V gene sequence: CDR1 LGHNA, CDR2 YSLEER. This CDR3 region has 15 residues. Trimming stripped 2 bases from V and 2 bases from J, with 13 bases between. As DNA, the CDR3 is TGCGCCAGCAGCCAATCTTGGGGGGCCGCCTACGAGCAGTACTTC. Residues: CASSQSWGAAYEQYF.

On this clonotype itself: No conserved phenylalanine or tryptophan ends this CDR3, so it is likely a read error. Here the CDR3 reads CASSPGPGTGFKQYL. CDR3 in DNA: TGTGCCAGCAGCCCCGGTCCCGGGACAGGGTTCAAGCAGTACCTC. This chain uses TRBV3-1 with TRBJ2-7; 9 bases fit TRBD1. The V and J ends lost 4 bases and 8 bases, in that order; junction bases with no gene match: 12. The CDR3 spans 15 residues. Germline V gives CDR1 LGHDT, CDR2 YNNKEL (reference sequence).

This clonotype came up a few times. V is TRBV5-5 and J is TRBJ2-1, with 11 bases lining up with TRBD2. The junction had 7 bases not matched to a gene; V was cut back by 6 bases and J by 5 bases. The CDR3 runs to 15 residues. Germline V lookup: CDR1 SGHKS, CDR2 YYEKEE (reference sequence). The CDR3 DNA follows: TGTGCCAGCACCCTGACTAGCGGGGCAAACAATGAGCAGTTCTTC. Amino acids: CASTLTSGANNEQFF. Combining the CDR3 with reference TRBV5-5 and TRBJ2-1 gives the whole variable domain DAGVTQSPTHLIKTRGQQVTLRCSPISGHKSVSWYQQVLGQGPQFIFQYYEKEERGRGNFPDRFSARQFPNYSSELNVNALLLGDSALYLCASTLTSGANNEQFFGPGTRLTVL.

There are a few counts of this clonotype. The rearrangement links TRBV20-1 to TRBJ1-2, with a possible D match to TRBD1 (5 bases). Trimming removed 2 bases at V and 8 bases at J, with 15 bases between. Germline assignment: CDR1 DFQATT and CDR2 SNEGSKA (reference sequence). The CDR3 runs to 13 residues. DNA for the CDR3: TGCAGTGCTAGACCGGGACGAGAGGGAGGCTACACCTTC. The encoded protein is CSARPGREGGYTF.

This rearrangement joins TRBV7-9 to TRBJ2-7, with a possible D match to TRBD2 (6 bases). The CDR3 covers 14 residues. Germline CDR1 is SEHNR and CDR2 is FQNEAQ (reference sequence). With 5 bases removed from V and 5 bases from J, the gap between germline ends came to 16 bases. The CDR3 DNA reads as TGTGCCAGCAGCCCAAGCGGAGGGAAGGACGAGCAGTACTTC. Protein product: CASSPSGGKDEQYF.

This clonotype has more than one count but fewer than ten. The chain recombines TRBV12-3 or TRBV12-4 with TRBJ1-6; unclear D gene. V shed 1 base and J shed 9 bases, with 4 bases lying between them. The CDR3 totals 12 residues. CDR3 region: CASSLVASPLHF. CDR3 coding DNA: TGTGCCAGCAGTTTAGTCGCTTCACCCCTCCACTTT.

The sample holds many counts of this clonotype. The chain links TRBV20-1 to TRBJ2-1; D remains unclear. Germline V gene lookup returns CDR1 DFQATT and CDR2 SNEGSKA (reference sequence). Trimming stripped 1 base from V and 4 bases from J, with 11 bases between. This CDR3 has 14 residues. The CDR3: CSARGLKAYNEQFF. DNA for the CDR3: TGCAGTGCTAGAGGCCTCAAGGCGTACAATGAGCAGTTCTTC.

Note on this clonotype: One junction end does not reproduce the germline sequence, and a read error may be involved. The V and J genes are TRBV2 and TRBJ1-5; 9 bases are shared with TRBD1. The CDR3 loop spans 14 amino acids. The germline CDR1 and CDR2 sequences are SNHLY and FYNNEI. The DNA for the CDR3 is TGTACCAGCAGTGGGGACAGGGGCAATCAGCCCCAGCATTTT. It is translated as CTSSGDRGNQPQHF.

The chain recombines TRBV11-2 with TRBJ2-5, with a possible D match to TRBD2 (5 bases). The CDR3 spans 13 residues. Trimming cost V 8 bases and J 5 bases, with 15 bases left between them. Germline-derived CDR1 and CDR2 are SGHAT and FQNNGV. CDR3 DNA: TGTGCCAGCGCCGAGACGGGATCGGAGACCCAGTACTTC. Translated: CASAETGSETQYF.

V usage is TRBV9 and J usage is TRBJ1-1; 8 bases are shared with TRBD1. Germline CDR1 reads SGDLS; CDR2 reads YYNGEE. This CDR3 comprises 14 residues. With V trimmed by 4 bases and J by 3 bases, 5 bases remained unmatched. The CDR3 region has the DNA TGTGCCAGCAGCTCCGGACAGGGATACACTGAAGCTTTCTTT. Translated, it gives CASSSGQGYTEAFF. Full variable domain (rest looked up from reference TRBV9 and TRBJ1-1): DSGVTQTPKHLITATGQRVTLRCSPRSGDLSVYWYQQSLDQGLQFLIQYYNGEERAKGNILERFSAQQFPDLHSELNLSSLELGDSALYFCASSSGQGYTEAFFGQGTRLTVV.